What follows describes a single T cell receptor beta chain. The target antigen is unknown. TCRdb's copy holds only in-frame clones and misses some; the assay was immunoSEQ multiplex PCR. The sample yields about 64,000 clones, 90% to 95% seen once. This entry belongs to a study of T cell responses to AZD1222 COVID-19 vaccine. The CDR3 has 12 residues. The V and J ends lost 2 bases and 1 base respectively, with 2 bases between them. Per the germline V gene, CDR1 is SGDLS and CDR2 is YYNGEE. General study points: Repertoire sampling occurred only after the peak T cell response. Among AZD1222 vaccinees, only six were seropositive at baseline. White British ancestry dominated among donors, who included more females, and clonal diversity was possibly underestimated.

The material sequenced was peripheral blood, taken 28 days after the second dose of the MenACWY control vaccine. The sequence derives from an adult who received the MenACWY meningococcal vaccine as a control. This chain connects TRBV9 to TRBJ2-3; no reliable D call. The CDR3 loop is CASSVGTDTQYF. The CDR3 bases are TGTGCCAGCAGCGTGGGCACAGATACGCAGTATTTT.